This TCR beta chain is drawn from a study of blood T cells in healthy people across ages. In terms of origin and age, donors were healthy Caucasian individuals from Russia aged about 6 to 90. Of note for this clonotype: Its antigen is as yet unknown.

Next came a second PCR, run for about 7 to 12 cycles, which used a sample-barcoded 5' primer along with a J-beta primer mix. TCRdb fed the 5' RACE reads into MiXCR, producing one record per CDR3 protein. The sample lists 700,000 or so distinct CDR3 sequences, 35% to 50% seen once, with 30% in the top ten. Whole-study findings and limits: Greater diversity and more naive CD4+ cells were seen in long-lived donors than in aged donors. Estimated diversity across one million T cells was deemed an underestimate.

Source material: blood. The origin of this receptor is an elderly man in good health.

CDR3 loop: CSARDLISGVGDEQYF. The CDR3 region has the DNA TGCAGTGCTAGAGATCTCATTAGCGGGGTAGGGGACGAGCAGTACTTC. The rearrangement uses TRBV20-1 and TRBJ2-7; 8 bases are a match to TRBD2. This CDR3 is 16 amino acids long. The V and J ends lost 0 bases and 5 bases, in that order; junction bases with no gene match: 12. Germline V gene data show CDR1 as DFQATT and CDR2 as SNEGSKA (reference sequence).